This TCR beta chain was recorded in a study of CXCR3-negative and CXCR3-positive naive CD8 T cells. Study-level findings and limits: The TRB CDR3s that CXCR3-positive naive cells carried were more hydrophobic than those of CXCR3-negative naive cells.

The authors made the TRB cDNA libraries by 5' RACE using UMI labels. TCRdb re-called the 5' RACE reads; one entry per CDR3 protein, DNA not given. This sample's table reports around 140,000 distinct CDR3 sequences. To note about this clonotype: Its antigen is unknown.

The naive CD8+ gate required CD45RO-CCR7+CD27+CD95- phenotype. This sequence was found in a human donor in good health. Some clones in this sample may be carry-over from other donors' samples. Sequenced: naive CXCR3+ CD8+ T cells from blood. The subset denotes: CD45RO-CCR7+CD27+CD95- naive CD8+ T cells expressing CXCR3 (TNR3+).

The CDR3 loop reads CASSQNGGANGTPIEQFF. This rearrangement joins TRBV23-1 to TRBJ2-1; TCRdb lists TRBD2, though no DNA is available to test this call. TRBV23-1 counts as an open reading frame of uncertain function. This CDR3 is built from 18 residues.